The 16 T cell receptor beta chains listed next were all sequenced from one sample in a study of technical replicates of blood from a handful of donors. Here immunoSEQ multiplex PCR was the method, and the copy in TCRdb shows in-frame clones only, minus some. This repertoire shows roughly 60,000 clones, about 87% found once; its top ten account for approximately 4.7%. Sequenced: PBMCs. These receptors all come from a human donor in good health. Some clones in this sample may be carry-over from other donors' samples.

The chain is built from TRBV28 and TRBJ1-4; 7 bases fit TRBD1. V lost 7 bases and J lost 8; bases outside the gene matches: 10. The CDR3 length is 14 residues. Germline values: CDR1 MDHEN, CDR2 SYDVKM. The CDR3 DNA reads as TGTGCCAGCATCTCAGGACAGGCTGGGGAAAAACTGTTTTTT. The encoded protein is CASISGQAGEKLFF.

The CDR3 region is CASTGLGAGRAEQYF. The CDR3 bases are TGTGCCAGCACCGGTCTGGGAGCGGGCCGGGCCGAGCAGTACTTC. The genes are TRBV28 and TRBJ2-7, with D maybe TRBD2 (6 bases). The CDR3 covers 15 residues. V was cut by 7 bases and J by 6 bases, with 22 bases left in between. Germline values: CDR1 MDHEN, CDR2 SYDVKM. The whole variable domain, remainder taken from reference TRBV28 and TRBJ2-7, is DVKVTQSSRYLVKRTGEKVFLECVQDMDHENMFWYRQDPGLGLRLIYFSYDVKMKEKGDIPEGYSVSREKKERFSLILESASTNQTSMYLCASTGLGAGRAEQYFGPGTRLTVT.

V usage is TRBV18 and J usage is TRBJ1-4; D not certain. V lost 0 bases, J lost 3 bases, and 8 bases lay in between. Germline assignment: CDR1 KGHSH and CDR2 LQKENI. This CDR3 is built from 15 residues. CDR3 sequence: CASSPPGSSNEKLFF. For the CDR3, the DNA is TGTGCCAGCTCACCACCCGGGTCTTCTAATGAAAAACTGTTTTTT.

The CDR3 loop reads CASSQVTGAEGGYTF. The CDR3 DNA reads as TGTGCCAGCAGCCAAGTTACAGGGGCGGAGGGTGGCTACACCTTC. V and J are TRBV4-2 and TRBJ1-2, with 7 bases fitting TRBD1. The germline gives CDR1 LGHNA, CDR2 YNFKEQ. The CDR3 runs to 15 residues. V lost 1 base, J lost 7 bases, and 9 bases stayed unmatched.

V usage is TRBV18 and J usage is TRBJ2-7, with 10 bases matching TRBD1. Germline trimming cut 8 bases from V and 6 bases from J; bases unmatched to any gene: 10. The CDR3 is made up of 14 amino acids. The germline gives CDR1 KGHSH, CDR2 LQKENI. CDR3 coding DNA: TGTGCCAGCCAACCGGGACAGGGGTTGGGCGAGCAGTACTTC. This translates into CASQPGQGLGEQYF.

The V gene is TRBV4-2, the J gene TRBJ2-1; 9 bases are shared with TRBD2. CDR1 LGHNA and CDR2 YNFKEQ come from the germline V gene. V trimming: 4 bases; J trimming: 4 bases; junction bases outside the gene matches: 5. The length of the CDR3 is 15 residues. The CDR3 bases are TGTGCCAGCAGCCCGACTAGCGGCGTTTACAATGAGCAGTTCTTC. This sequence encodes CASSPTSGVYNEQFF.

The chain combines TRBV30 with TRBJ2-1, with 8 bases lining up with TRBD2. V gave up 0 bases and J gave up 8 bases; unmatched junction bases: 9. CDR1 GTSNPN and CDR2 SVGIG come from the germline V gene (reference sequence). This CDR3 has 15 residues. The CDR3 DNA reads TGTGCCTGGAGTGTATACGGGACTAGTATATATGAGCAGTTCTTC. Translating it yields CAWSVYGTSIYEQFF.

The rearrangement joins TRBV4-1 to TRBJ1-4; D is unclear. Trimming took 4 bases from V and 7 from J, leaving 7 bases between them. The CDR3 consists of 12 residues. The germline gives CDR1 MGHRA, CDR2 YSYEKL. CDR3 in amino acids: CASSRGLEKLFF. In DNA, the CDR3 is TGCGCCAGCAGCCGCGGTCTTGAAAAACTGTTTTTT.

V is TRBV7-7 and J is TRBJ2-2, with 8 bases fitting TRBD2. Germline CDR1 reads SSHAT; CDR2 reads FNYEAQ (reference sequence). J gave up 0 bases and V 2 bases, and 2 bases lay outside the gene matches. The CDR3 sequence is 16 residues long. CDR3 bases: TGTGCCAGCAGCTTATTAGCGGGAACGAACACCGGGGAGCTGTTTTTT. Translation: CASSLLAGTNTGELFF.

The gene calls are TRBV10-3 and TRBJ2-3, with 7 positions matching TRBD1. Looked up from germline, CDR1 is ENHRY and CDR2 is SYGVKD. This CDR3 region has 14 residues. J was trimmed by 2 bases and V by 10 bases; bases with no gene match: 9. CDR3 sequence (DNA): TGTGCCACAACGGGACAGACCTCCACAGATACGCAGTATTTT. The encoded protein is CATTGQTSTDTQYF.

The chain is built from TRBV7-2 and TRBJ2-7; 7 bases agree with TRBD2. CDR3 length: 15 residues. Germline V CDR1 and CDR2: SGHTA, FQGNSA. The J segment lost 6 bases and the V segment lost 5 bases, leaving 13 bases of the junction unmatched. As DNA, the CDR3 is TGTGCCAGCAGCCCCCACAGCGGGGTCACGTTCGAGCAGTACTTC. This encodes CASSPHSGVTFEQYF.

This clone was picked up one time. The J gene is TRBJ2-5, the V gene TRBV6-5, with 12 bases fitting TRBD1. Trimming removed 3 bases from V and 5 bases from J; junction bases left unmatched: 7. The CDR3 has 16 amino acids. In germline, CDR1 is MNHEY, CDR2 SVGAGI. CDR3 amino acids: CASSYWGQGAGETQYF. Written as DNA, the CDR3 is TGTGCCAGCAGTTATTGGGGACAGGGGGCAGGTGAGACCCAGTACTTC.

For this clone: This CDR3 is also generated by other DNA sequences in the sample. The chain uses TRBV5-4 and TRBJ2-5; D may be TRBD1 (6 bases). CDR3 length: 13 amino acids. CDR1 and CDR2 from the germline V gene are SGHNT and YYREEE (reference sequence). V was clipped by 0 bases and J by 5 bases, with 8 bases between them. This CDR3 reads CASSLGGGETQYF. Written as DNA, the CDR3 is TGTGCCAGCAGCTTGGGTGGGGGCGAGACCCAGTACTTC.

The CDR3 loop reads CASSARTNYEQYF. In nucleotides, the CDR3 is TGTGCCAGCAGTGCTCGGACAAACTACGAGCAGTACTTC. The genes are TRBV2 and TRBJ2-7, with a possible D match to TRBD1 (5 bases). The ends were cut back, 4 bases at V and 3 bases at J, with 10 bases in the middle. From germline, CDR1 is SNHLY and CDR2 FYNNEI. The CDR3 covers 13 residues.

The genes are TRBV7-2 and TRBJ2-3; unclear D gene. The germline V gene encodes CDR1 SGHTA and CDR2 FQGNSA. The V end lost 3 bases, the J end lost 1 base, and 8 bases lay between the germline ends. This CDR3 is 14 amino acids long. The CDR3 bases are TGTGCCAGCAGCTTTAGTGGAGGCACAGATACGCAGTATTTT. Protein: CASSFSGGTDTQYF.

The rearrangement uses TRBV9 and TRBJ1-3; D remains ambiguous. V was cut by 0 bases and J by 0 bases, with 10 bases left in between. This CDR3 has 16 amino acids. Germline lookup yields CDR1 SGDLS and CDR2 YYNGEE. The CDR3 coding sequence is TGTGCCAGCAGCGTAGATAGCCAGCCCTCTGGAAACACCATATATTTT. Translating gives CASSVDSQPSGNTIYF.